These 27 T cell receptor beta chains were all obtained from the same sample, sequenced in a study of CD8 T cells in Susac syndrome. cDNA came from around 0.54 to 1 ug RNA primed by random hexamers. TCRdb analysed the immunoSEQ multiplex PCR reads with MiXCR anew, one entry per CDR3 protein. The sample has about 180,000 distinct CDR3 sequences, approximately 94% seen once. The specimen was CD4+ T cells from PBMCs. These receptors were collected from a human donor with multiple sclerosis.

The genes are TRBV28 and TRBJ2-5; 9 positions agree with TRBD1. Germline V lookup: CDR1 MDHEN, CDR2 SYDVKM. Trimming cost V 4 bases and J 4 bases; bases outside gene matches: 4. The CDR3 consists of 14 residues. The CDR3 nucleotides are TGTGCCAGCAGTTCCTCGGGACAGGGAGAGACCCAGTACTTC. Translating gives CASSSSGQGETQYF.

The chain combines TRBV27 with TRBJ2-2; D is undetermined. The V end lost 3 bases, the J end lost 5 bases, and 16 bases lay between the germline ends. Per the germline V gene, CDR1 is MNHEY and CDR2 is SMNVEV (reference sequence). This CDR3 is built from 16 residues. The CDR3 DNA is TGTGCCAGCAGTTTTCCGGGCAGCGCGAGGACCGGGGAGCTGTTTTTT. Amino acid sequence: CASSFPGSARTGELFF.

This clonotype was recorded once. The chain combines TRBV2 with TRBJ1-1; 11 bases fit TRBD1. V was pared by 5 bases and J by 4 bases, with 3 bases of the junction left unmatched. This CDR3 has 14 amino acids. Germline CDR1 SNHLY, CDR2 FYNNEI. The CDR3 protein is CASSLDRGLTEAFF. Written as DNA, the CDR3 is TGTGCCAGCAGTTTGGACAGGGGGCTCACTGAAGCTTTCTTT.

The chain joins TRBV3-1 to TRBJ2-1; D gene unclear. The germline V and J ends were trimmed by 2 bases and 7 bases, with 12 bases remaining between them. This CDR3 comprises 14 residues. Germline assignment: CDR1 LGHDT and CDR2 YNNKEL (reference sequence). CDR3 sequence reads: CASSQRSSGNEQFF. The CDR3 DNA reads TGTGCCAGCAGCCAAAGATCGTCAGGTAATGAGCAGTTCTTC.

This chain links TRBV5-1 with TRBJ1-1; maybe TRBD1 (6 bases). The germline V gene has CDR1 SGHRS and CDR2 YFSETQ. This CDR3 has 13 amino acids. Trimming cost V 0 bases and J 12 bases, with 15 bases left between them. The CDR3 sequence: CASSLESDSLTFF. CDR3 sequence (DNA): TGCGCCAGCAGCTTGGAATCGGACAGCCTAACTTTCTTT.

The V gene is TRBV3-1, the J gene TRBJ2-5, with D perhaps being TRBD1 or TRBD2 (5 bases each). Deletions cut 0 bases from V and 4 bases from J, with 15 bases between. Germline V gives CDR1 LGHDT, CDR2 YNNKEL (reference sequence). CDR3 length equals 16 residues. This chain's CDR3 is CASSQDSAGFGETQYF. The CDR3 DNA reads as TGTGCCAGCAGCCAAGATAGCGCAGGGTTTGGAGAGACCCAGTACTTC.

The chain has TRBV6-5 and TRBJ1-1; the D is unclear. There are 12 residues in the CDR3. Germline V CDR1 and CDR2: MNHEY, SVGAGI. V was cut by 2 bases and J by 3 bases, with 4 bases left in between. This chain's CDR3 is CASSYGDTEAFF. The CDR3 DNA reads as TGTGCCAGCAGTTACGGCGACACTGAAGCTTTCTTT.

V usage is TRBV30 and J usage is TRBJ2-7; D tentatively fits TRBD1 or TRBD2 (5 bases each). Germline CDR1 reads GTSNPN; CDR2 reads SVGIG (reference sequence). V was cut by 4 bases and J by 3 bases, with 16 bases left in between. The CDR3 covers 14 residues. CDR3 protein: CAWNPGRSHYEQYF. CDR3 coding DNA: TGTGCCTGGAATCCGGGACGGAGTCACTACGAGCAGTACTTC.

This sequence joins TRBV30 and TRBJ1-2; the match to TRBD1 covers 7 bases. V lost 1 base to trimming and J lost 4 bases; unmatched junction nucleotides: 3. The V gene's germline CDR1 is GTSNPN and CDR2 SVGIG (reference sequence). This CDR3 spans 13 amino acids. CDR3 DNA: TGTGCCTGGAGTGCACAGGGGACCTATGGCTACACCTTC. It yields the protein CAWSAQGTYGYTF.

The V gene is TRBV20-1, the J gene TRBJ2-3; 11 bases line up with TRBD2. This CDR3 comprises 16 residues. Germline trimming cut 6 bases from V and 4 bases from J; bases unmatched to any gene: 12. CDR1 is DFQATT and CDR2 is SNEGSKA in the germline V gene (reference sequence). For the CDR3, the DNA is TGCAGTGCCGGGCCCCGACTAGCGGGGCCAGCAGATACGCAGTATTTT. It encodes CSAGPRLAGPADTQYF.

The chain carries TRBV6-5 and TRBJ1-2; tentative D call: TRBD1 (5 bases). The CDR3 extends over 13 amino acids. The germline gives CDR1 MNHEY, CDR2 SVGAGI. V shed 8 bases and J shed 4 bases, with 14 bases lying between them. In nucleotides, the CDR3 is TGTGCCAGCGCCAGAGGGGAGATCTATGGCTACACCTTC. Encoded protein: CASARGEIYGYTF.

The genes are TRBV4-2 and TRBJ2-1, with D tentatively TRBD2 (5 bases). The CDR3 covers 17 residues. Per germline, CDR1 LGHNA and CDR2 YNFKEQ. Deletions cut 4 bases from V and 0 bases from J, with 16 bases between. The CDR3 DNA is TGTGCCAGCAGCCTACAACCCGAGGGCAGCTCCTACAATGAGCAGTTCTTC. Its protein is CASSLQPEGSSYNEQFF.

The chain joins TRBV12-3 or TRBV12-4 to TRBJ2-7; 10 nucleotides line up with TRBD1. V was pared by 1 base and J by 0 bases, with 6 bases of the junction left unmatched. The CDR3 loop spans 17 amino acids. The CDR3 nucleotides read TGTGCCAGCAGTTTAGGGGACAGGGGATGGAGCTCCTACGAGCAGTACTTC. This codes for CASSLGDRGWSSYEQYF.

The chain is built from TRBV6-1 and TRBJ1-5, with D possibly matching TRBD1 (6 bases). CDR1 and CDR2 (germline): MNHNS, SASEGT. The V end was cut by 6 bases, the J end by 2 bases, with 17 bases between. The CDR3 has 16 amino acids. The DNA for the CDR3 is TGTGCCAGCAGACGCGCAGCAGGGGTCGGCAATCAGCCCCAGCATTTT. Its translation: CASRRAAGVGNQPQHF.

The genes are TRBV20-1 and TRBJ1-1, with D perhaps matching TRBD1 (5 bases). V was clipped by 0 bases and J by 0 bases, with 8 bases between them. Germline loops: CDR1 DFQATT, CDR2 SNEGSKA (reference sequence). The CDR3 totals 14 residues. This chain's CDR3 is CSARDHRMNTEAFF. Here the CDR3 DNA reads TGCAGTGCTAGAGATCACAGGATGAACACTGAAGCTTTCTTT.

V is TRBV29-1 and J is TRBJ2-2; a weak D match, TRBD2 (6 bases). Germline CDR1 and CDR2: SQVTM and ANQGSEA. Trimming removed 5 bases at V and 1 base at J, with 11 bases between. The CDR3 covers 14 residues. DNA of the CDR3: TGCAGCGTTCGGGACTCAAAGAACACCGGGGAGCTGTTTTTT. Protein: CSVRDSKNTGELFF.

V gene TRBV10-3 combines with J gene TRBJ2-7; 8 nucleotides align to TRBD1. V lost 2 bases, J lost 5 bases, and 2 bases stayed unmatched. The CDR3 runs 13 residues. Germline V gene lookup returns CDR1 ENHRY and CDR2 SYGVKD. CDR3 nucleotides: TGTGCCATCAGTGAGAAGACAGGGGACGAGCAGTACTTC. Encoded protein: CAISEKTGDEQYF.

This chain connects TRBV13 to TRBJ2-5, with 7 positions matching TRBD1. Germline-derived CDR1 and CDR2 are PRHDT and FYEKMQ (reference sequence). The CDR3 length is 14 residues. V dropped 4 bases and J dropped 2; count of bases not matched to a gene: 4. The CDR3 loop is CASSSGTVQETQYF. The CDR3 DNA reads TGTGCCAGCAGCTCCGGGACAGTACAAGAGACCCAGTACTTC.

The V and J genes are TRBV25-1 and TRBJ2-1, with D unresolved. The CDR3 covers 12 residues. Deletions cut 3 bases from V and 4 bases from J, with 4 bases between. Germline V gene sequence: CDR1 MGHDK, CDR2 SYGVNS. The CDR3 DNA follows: TGTGCCAGCAGTGACGGGTACAATGAGCAGTTCTTC. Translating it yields CASSDGYNEQFF.

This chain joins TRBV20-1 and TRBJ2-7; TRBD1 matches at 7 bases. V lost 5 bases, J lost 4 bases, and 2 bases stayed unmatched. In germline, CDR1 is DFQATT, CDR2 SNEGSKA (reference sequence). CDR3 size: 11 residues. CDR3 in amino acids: CSAPRGYEQYF. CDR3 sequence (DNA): TGCAGTGCTCCCAGGGGGTACGAGCAGTACTTC.

CDR3 in DNA: TGTGCCAGCAGCTTGGAAGGCGGCGGGGAGCTGTTTTTT. This translates into CASSLEGGGELFF. This rearrangement joins TRBV7-9 to TRBJ2-2; D ambiguous. CDR1 and CDR2 from the germline V gene are SEHNR and FQNEAQ (reference sequence). V was shortened by 3 bases and J by 7 bases, with 9 bases between the two germline ends. The length of the CDR3 is 13 residues.

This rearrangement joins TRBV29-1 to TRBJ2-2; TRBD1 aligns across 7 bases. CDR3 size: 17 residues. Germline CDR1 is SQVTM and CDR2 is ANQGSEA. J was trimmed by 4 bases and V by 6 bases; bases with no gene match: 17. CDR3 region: CSVFLRLRDSLTGELFF. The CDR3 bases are TGCAGCGTATTCTTACGACTTCGGGACAGCCTCACCGGGGAGCTGTTTTTT.

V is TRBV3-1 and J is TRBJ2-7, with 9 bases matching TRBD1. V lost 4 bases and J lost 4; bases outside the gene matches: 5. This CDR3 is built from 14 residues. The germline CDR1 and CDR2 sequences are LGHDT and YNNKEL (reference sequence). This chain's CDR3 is CASSRGDRVYEQYF. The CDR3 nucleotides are TGTGCCAGCAGCCGGGGGGACAGGGTTTACGAGCAGTACTTC.

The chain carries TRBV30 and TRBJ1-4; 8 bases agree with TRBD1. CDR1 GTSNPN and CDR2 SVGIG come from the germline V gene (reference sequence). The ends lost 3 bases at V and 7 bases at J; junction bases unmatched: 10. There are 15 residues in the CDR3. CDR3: CAWSPPDRASEKLFF. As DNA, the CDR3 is TGTGCCTGGAGCCCCCCGGACAGGGCGAGTGAAAAACTGTTTTTT.

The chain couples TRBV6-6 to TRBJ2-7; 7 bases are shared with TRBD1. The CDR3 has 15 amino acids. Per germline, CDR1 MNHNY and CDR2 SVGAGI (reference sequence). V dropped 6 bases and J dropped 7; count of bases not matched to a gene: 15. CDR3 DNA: TGTGCCAGCAGCCGATCGACAGGGCGCTTCGGGGAGCAGTACTTC. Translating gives CASSRSTGRFGEQYF.

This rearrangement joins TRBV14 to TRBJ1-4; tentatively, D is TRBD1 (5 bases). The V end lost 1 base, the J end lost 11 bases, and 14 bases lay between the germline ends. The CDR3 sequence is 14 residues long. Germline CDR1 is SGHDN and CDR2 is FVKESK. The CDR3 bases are TGTGCCAGCAGCCAAGGGGGACCGACGGTCAAACTGTTTTTT. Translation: CASSQGGPTVKLFF. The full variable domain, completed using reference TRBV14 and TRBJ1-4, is EAGVTQFPSHSVIEKGQTVTLRCDPISGHDNLYWYRRVMGKEIKFLLHFVKESKQDESGMPNNRFLAERTGGTYSTLKVQPAELEDSGVYFCASSQGGPTVKLFFGSGTQLSVL.

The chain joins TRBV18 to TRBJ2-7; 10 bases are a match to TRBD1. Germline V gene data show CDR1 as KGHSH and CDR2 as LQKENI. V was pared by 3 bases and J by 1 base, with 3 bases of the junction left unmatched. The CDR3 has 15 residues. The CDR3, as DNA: TGTGCCAGCTCACCCCGACAGGGGGCTTCCTACGAGCAGTACTTC. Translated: CASSPRQGASYEQYF.